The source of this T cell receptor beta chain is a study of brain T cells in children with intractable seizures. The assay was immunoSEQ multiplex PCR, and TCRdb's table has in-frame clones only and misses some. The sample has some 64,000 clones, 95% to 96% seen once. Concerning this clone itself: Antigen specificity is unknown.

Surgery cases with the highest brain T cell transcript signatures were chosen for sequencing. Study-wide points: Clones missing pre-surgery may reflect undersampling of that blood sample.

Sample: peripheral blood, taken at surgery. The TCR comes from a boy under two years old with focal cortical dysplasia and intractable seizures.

The CDR3 spells CASSPGRSGGASYNEQFF. For the CDR3, the DNA is TGTGCCAGCAGCCCTGGGAGGAGCGGGGGGGCCTCCTACAATGAGCAGTTCTTC. This chain links TRBV5-4 with TRBJ2-1; 10 bases match TRBD2. Per germline, CDR1 SGHNT and CDR2 YYREEE (reference sequence). This CDR3 has 18 amino acids. V lost 4 bases to trimming and J lost 0 bases; unmatched junction nucleotides: 10. The full variable domain, completed using reference TRBV5-4 and TRBJ2-1, is ETGVTQSPTHLIKTRGQQVTLRCSSQSGHNTVSWYQQALGQGPQFIFQYYREEENGRGNFPPRFSGLQFPNYSSELNVNALELDDSALYLCASSPGRSGGASYNEQFFGPGTRLTVL.